The clone carrying this T cell receptor beta chain has ten or more counts. No antigen is known for it. The sample belongs to a study of tumor and adjacent non-tumor tissue in lung cancer. Overall study results and limits: TCR diversity was significantly greater in tumor than normal lung tissue.

The library came from three nested PCR rounds adapted from ARM-PCR protocols. TCRdb re-analysed the multiplex PCR reads in MiXCR, keeping a single row per CDR3 protein. The table lists 52,000 or so distinct CDR3 sequences, 60% to 80% of them singletons. The V and J ends lost 1 base and 3 bases, in that order; junction bases with no gene match: 10. The germline V gene encodes CDR1 SGHRS and CDR2 YFSETQ. The CDR3 totals 20 residues. This sample's RNA came from whole unsorted tissue. Distant lung tissue was collected more than 3 cm away from the tumor edge. Sequencing used distant non-tumor lung tissue. The receptor was isolated from a woman in her fifties or sixties with non-small cell lung cancer. This chain joins TRBV5-1 and TRBJ2-6; 13 positions agree with TRBD2. As DNA, the CDR3 is TGCGCCAGCAGCTTGAATCCGGGACTAGCGGGGCGTGGTGGGGCCAACGTCCTGACTTTC. Residues: CASSLNPGLAGRGGANVLTF.